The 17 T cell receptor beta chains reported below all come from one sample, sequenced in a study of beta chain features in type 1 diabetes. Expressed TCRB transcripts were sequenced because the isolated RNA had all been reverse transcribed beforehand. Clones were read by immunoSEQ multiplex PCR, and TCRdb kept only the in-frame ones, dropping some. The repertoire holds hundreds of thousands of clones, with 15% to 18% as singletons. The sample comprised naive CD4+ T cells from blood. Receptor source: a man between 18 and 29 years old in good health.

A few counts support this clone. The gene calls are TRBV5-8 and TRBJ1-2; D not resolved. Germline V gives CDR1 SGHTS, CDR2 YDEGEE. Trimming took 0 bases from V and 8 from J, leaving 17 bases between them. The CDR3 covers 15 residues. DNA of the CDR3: TGTGCCAGCAGCTTGGAGGGCCCCGGCCCTCGGGGCTACACCTTC. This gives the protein CASSLEGPGPRGYTF.

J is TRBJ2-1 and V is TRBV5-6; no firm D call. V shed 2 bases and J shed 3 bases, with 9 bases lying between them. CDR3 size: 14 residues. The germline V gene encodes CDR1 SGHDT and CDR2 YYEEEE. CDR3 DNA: TGTGCCAGCAGCTTACGACTGATCTACAATGAGCAGTTCTTC. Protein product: CASSLRLIYNEQFF.

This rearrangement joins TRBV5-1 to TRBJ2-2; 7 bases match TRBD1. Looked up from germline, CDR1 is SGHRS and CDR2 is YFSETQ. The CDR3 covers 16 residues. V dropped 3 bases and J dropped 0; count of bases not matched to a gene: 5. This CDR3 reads CASSSGGTANTGELFF. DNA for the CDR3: TGCGCCAGCAGCTCTGGTGGGACAGCGAACACCGGGGAGCTGTTTTTT.

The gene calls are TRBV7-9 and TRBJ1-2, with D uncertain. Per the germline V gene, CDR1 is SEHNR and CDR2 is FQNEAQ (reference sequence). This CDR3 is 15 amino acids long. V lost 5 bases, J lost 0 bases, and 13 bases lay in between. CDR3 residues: CASSRELRTNYGYTF. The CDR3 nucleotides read TGTGCCAGCAGCCGCGAACTTCGTACTAACTATGGCTACACCTTC.

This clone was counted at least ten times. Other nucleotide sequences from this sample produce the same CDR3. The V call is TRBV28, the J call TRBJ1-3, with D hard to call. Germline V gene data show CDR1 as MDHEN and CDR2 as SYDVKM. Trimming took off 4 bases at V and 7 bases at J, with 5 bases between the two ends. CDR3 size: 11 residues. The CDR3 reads CASSSGNTIYF. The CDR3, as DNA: TGTGCCAGCAGTTCGGGCAACACCATATATTTT.

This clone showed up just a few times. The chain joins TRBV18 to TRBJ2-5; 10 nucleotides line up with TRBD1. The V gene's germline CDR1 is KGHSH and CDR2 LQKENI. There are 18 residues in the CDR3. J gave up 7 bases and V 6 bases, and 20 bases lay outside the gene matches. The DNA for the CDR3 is TGTGCCAGCTCGCCGACTACCTTGTCCGGGACAGGGGCGATGACCCAGTACTTC. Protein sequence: CASSPTTLSGTGAMTQYF.

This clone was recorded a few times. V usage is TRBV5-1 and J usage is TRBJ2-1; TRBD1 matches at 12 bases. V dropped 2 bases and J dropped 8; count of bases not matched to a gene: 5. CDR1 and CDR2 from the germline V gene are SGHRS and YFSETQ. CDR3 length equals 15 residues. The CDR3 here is CASSFPGQGADEQFF. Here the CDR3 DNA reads TGCGCCAGCAGCTTTCCGGGACAGGGGGCTGATGAGCAGTTCTTC.

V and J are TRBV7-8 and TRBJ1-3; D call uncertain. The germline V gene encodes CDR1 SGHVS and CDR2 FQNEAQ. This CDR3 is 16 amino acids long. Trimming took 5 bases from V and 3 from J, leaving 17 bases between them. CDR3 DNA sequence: TGTGCCAGCAGCACACCCCTTAGCGGTTTTGGAAACACCATATATTTT. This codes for CASSTPLSGFGNTIYF.

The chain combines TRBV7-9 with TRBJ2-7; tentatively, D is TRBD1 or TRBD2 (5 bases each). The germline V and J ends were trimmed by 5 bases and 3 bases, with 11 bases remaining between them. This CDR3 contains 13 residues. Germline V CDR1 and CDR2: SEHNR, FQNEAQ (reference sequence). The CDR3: CASSDQGVYEQYF. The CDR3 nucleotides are TGTGCCAGCAGCGACCAGGGAGTCTACGAGCAGTACTTC.

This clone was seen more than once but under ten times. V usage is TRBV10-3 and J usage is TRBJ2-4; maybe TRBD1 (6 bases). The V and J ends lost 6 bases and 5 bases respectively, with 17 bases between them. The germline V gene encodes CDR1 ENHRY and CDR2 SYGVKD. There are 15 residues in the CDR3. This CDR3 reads CAISRVWGRENIQYF. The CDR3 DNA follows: TGTGCCATCAGCCGAGTCTGGGGGCGTGAAAACATTCAGTACTTC.

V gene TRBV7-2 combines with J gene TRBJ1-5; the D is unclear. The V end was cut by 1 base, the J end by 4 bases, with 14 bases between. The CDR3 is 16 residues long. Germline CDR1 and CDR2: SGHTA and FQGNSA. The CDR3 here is CASSLGRPKSNQPQHF. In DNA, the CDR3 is TGTGCCAGCAGCTTAGGGAGACCCAAGAGTAATCAGCCCCAGCATTTT.

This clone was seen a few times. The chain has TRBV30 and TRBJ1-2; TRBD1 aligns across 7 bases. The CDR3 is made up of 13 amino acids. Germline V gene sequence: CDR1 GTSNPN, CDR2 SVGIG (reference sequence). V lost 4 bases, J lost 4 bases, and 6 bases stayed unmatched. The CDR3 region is CAWTVGGRYGYTF. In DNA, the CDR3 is TGTGCCTGGACCGTAGGGGGCCGCTATGGCTACACCTTC.

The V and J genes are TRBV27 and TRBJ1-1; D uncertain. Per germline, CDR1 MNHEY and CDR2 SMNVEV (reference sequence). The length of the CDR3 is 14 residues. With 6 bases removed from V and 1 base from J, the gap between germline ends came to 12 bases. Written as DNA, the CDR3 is TGTGCCAGCAGGTCGCGGCAGGAGAACACTGAAGCTTTCTTT. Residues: CASRSRQENTEAFF.

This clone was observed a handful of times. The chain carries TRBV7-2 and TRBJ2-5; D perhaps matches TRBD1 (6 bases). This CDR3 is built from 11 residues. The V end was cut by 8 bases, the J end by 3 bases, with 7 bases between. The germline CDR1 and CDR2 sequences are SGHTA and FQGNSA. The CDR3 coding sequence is TGTGCCAGCTCAGGGGAAGAGACCCAGTACTTC. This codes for CASSGEETQYF.

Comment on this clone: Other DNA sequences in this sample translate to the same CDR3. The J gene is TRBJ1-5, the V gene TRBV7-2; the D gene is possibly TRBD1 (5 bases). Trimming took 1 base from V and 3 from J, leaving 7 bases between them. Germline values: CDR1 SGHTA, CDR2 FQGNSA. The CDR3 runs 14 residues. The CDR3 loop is CASSLGQSNQPQHF. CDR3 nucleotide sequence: TGTGCCAGCAGCTTAGGACAGTCCAATCAGCCCCAGCATTTT.

For the CDR3, the DNA is TGTGCCAGCAGCTTAGGGGCCGGTAGCGGGAGGGCCTCCTACGAGCAGTACTTC. The encoded protein is CASSLGAGSGRASYEQYF. This chain uses TRBV7-6 with TRBJ2-7; 11 bases are a match to TRBD2. Per germline, CDR1 SGHVS and CDR2 FNYEAQ. Trimming cost V 1 base and J 0 bases; bases outside gene matches: 8. The CDR3 length is 18 residues. The whole variable domain, remainder taken from reference TRBV7-6 and TRBJ2-7, is GAGVSQSPRYKVTKRGQDVALRCDPISGHVSLYWYRQALGQGPEFLTYFNYEAQQDKSGLPNDRFSAERPEGSISTLTIQRTEQRDSAMYRCASSLGAGSGRASYEQYFGPGTRLTVT.

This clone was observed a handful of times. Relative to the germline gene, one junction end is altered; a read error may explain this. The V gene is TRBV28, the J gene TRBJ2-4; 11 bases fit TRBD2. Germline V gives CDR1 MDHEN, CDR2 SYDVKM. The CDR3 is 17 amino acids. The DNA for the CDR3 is TGTGCCAGCAGTGCGGGGGGACTAGCGGATTCCAAAATCATTCAGTACTTC. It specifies CASSAGGLADSKIIQYF.